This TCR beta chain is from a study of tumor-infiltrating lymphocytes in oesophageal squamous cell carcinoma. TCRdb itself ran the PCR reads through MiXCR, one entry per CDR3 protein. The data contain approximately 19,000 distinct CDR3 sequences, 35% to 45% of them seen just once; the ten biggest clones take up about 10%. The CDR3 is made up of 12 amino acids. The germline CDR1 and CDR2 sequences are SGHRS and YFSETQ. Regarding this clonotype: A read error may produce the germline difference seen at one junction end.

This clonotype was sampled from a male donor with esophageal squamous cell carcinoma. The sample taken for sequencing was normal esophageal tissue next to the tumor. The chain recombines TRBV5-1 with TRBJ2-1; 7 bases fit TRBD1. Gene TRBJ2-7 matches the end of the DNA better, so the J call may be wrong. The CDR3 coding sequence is TGTGCCAGCAGCCGGGACAGCTACGAGCAGTACTTC. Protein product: CASSRDSYEQYF.